This T cell receptor (beta chain) was obtained from a study of T cell responses to AZD1222 COVID-19 vaccine. Whole-study results and caveats: Reportedly, nearly half the spike-specific TCRs target unmutated variant regions. Across spike, vaccine-associated CD4 TCRs were found, dominant at 160-218 and 743-854. Most donors were white British, females outnumbered males, and clonal diversity was possibly underestimated.

The V end was cut by 4 bases, the J end by 0 bases, with 17 bases between. This CDR3 is built from 17 residues. Germline V lookup: CDR1 SGHRS, CDR2 YFSETQ. The protocol was immunoSEQ multiplex PCR, while the TCRdb copy is restricted to in-frame clones and leaves out a portion. The table lists 150,000 to 200,000 clones, approximately 95% of them singletons. As concerns this clone: Its antigen is as yet unknown.

The chain links TRBV5-1 to TRBJ1-3, with TRBD1 as a possible D gene (5 bases). Source: peripheral blood, taken on day 0 of AZD1222 vaccination. This TCR came from an adult in good health. The CDR3 spells CASSVSDSAYSGNTIYF. CDR3 coding DNA: TGCGCCAGCAGCGTATCTGACAGTGCCTACTCTGGAAACACCATATATTTT.